These T cell receptor beta chains were read from a single sample in a study of molecular identifiers for immune sequencing clone quantification. Using its own MiXCR run on the PCR reads, TCRdb lists one record per CDR3 protein. The table records roughly 630,000 distinct CDR3 sequences, roughly 23% of them present only once. The sequenced sample consisted of naive CD8+ T cells from blood, with Jurkat cell RNA spiked in. The source is a human donor in good health. Some libraries in this study had Jurkat cell RNA spiked in. The CDR3 runs from the conserved cysteine through the conserved F or W. The order of the fields is clone size, J gene, V gene, D gene, CDR3 protein, CDR3 DNA. A D gene is named only where the DNA matches it firmly. The size of a clone is reported for some rows only, either as once, few or many, or as a class for expanded clones.

many TRBJ2-5 TRBV6-5 NA CASSYGFGSETQYF TGTGCCAGCAGTTACGGTTTCGGGAGTGAGACCCAGTACTTC
NA TRBJ2-6 TRBV20-1 NA CSASRDTGANVLTF TGCAGTGCTAGTCGGGATACGGGGGCCAACGTCCTGACTTTC
few TRBJ2-7 TRBV20-1 NA CSALDREAPLYEQYF TGCAGTGCACTTGACAGGGAGGCCCCCTTATACGAGCAGTACTTC
many TRBJ2-7 TRBV6-5 NA CASSLRSHIYEQYF TGTGCCAGCAGTCTTAGGAGTCATATCTACGAGCAGTACTTC
NA TRBJ1-6 TRBV3-1 NA CASSQDLSPLHF TGTGCCAGCAGCCAAGATTTATCACCCCTCCACTTT
few TRBJ2-3 TRBV11-2 NA CASSSTAASTDTQYF TGTGCCAGCAGCTCGACAGCAGCTAGCACAGATACGCAGTATTTT
few TRBJ2-1 TRBV3-1 NA CASSQAVGRENTYNEQFF TGTGCCAGCAGCCAAGCCGTGGGAAGGGAAAATACCTACAATGAGCAGTTCTTC
NA TRBJ2-2 TRBV4-1 TRBD2 CASSQTSAANTGELFF TGCGCCAGCAGCCAGACTAGCGCTGCGAACACCGGGGAGCTGTTTTTT
NA TRBJ2-7 TRBV6-2/TRBV6-3 TRBD1 CASSYPDRGRPYEQYF TGTGCCAGCAGTTACCCGGACAGGGGGCGACCCTACGAGCAGTACTTC
few TRBJ1-2 TRBV27 NA CASSLRQNYGYTF TGTGCCAGCAGTTTACGACAGAACTATGGCTACACCTTC
NA TRBJ2-4 TRBV5-5 NA CASSLVLALVMNIQYF TGTGCCAGCAGCTTGGTCCTAGCGCTAGTCATGAACATTCAGTACTTC
few TRBJ2-7 TRBV27 TRBD1 CASSLSGGPSSYEQYF TGTGCCAGCAGTTTGTCAGGGGGCCCAAGCTCCTACGAGCAGTACTTC
NA TRBJ2-7 TRBV12-3/TRBV12-4 NA CASSGGQGIFYEQYF TGTGCCAGCAGCGGTGGGCAGGGGATTTTCTACGAGCAGTACTTC
many TRBJ2-1 TRBV4-3 NA CASSQDRTTVYNEQFF TGCGCCAGCAGCCAAGATCGTACGACCGTTTACAATGAGCAGTTCTTC
few TRBJ2-1 TRBV12-3/TRBV12-4 NA CASSAGYNEQFF TGTGCCAGCAGTGCCGGATACAATGAGCAGTTCTTC
NA TRBJ2-7 TRBV5-4 TRBD2 CASSFGAGGAYEQCF TGTGCCAGCAGCTTTGGGGCGGGAGGGGCCTACGAGCAGTGCTTC
NA TRBJ2-5 TRBV19 NA CASTPTGVYQSQETQYF TGTGCCAGCACTCCCACCGGGGTATACCAATCCCAAGAGACCCAGTACTTC
NA TRBJ2-7 TRBV6-5 NA CASSYQNRQAPYEQHF TGTGCCAGCAGTTACCAGAACCGACAGGCGCCCTACGAGCAGCACTTC
many TRBJ1-2 TRBV28 NA CASSLDLRTSYGYTF TGTGCCAGCAGTTTAGATTTACGGACAAGCTATGGCTACACCTTC
many TRBJ2-3 TRBV7-2 TRBD2 CASSLLAGKTTDTQYF TGTGCCAGCAGCTTACTAGCGGGGAAAACCACAGATACGCAGTATTTT
many TRBJ2-1 TRBV12-3/TRBV12-4 TRBD2 CASYQRGRQFF TGTGCCAGCTATCAGCGGGGGCGTCAGTTCTTC
NA TRBJ2-3 TRBV11-2 TRBD2 CASSHLAGGGTDTQYF TGTGCCAGCAGCCACCTAGCGGGAGGTGGCACAGATACGCAGTATTTT
NA TRBJ2-2 TRBV12-3/TRBV12-4 TRBD1 CASSFPDRTNTGELFF TGTGCCAGCAGTTTCCCGGACAGGACAAACACCGGGGAGCTGTTTTTT
NA TRBJ2-3 TRBV7-6 NA CASGRDITDTQYF TGTGCCAGCGGCCGGGACATCACAGATACGCAGTATTTT
NA TRBJ2-3 TRBV27 TRBD2 CASKILAGTDTQYF TGTGCCAGCAAAATACTAGCGGGCACAGATACGCAGTATTTT
NA TRBJ1-5 TRBV4-2 NA CASSPDRNSNQPQHF TGTGCCAGCAGTCCCGACAGAAATAGCAATCAGCCCCAGCATTTT
few TRBJ1-2 TRBV7-8 NA CASSLQGFEGYTF TGTGCCAGCAGCTTACAGGGGTTTGAGGGCTACACCTTC
few TRBJ2-3 TRBV19 TRBD2 CASSMEVSGARDTQYF TGTGCCAGTAGTATGGAGGTTAGCGGGGCTCGCGATACGCAGTATTTT
NA TRBJ1-1 TRBV19 NA CASSMGWGLSEAFF TGTGCCAGTAGTATGGGGTGGGGGTTGTCTGAAGCTTTCTTT
many TRBJ1-5 TRBV6-6 NA CASSLVIGESQPQHF TGTGCCAGCAGTCTGGTAATAGGGGAAAGTCAGCCCCAGCATTTT
many TRBJ2-3 TRBV2 TRBD1 CASSVTGETDTQYF TGTGCCAGCAGTGTTACAGGGGAAACAGATACGCAGTATTTT
NA TRBJ1-2 TRBV19 TRBD1 CATGQGDYGYTF TGTGCCACAGGACAGGGGGACTATGGCTACACCTTC
many TRBJ2-7 TRBV7-9 TRBD1 CASSWTGSSYEQYF TGTGCCAGCAGCTGGACAGGGTCTTCCTACGAGCAGTACTTC
many TRBJ2-7 TRBV19 TRBD2 CASSGTSGSYEQYF TGTGCCAGTAGTGGGACTAGCGGGTCCTACGAGCAGTACTTC
many TRBJ2-5 TRBV10-3 NA CAISDEGETQYF TGTGCCATCAGTGACGAGGGGGAGACCCAGTACTTC
NA TRBJ2-7 TRBV2 NA CASLGGAPYEQYF TGTGCCAGCTTAGGCGGAGCCCCCTACGAGCAGTACTTC
few TRBJ2-7 TRBV19 TRBD1 CASRERDRGFYEQYF TGTGCCAGTAGGGAAAGGGACAGGGGCTTCTACGAGCAGTACTTC
few TRBJ2-7 TRBV20-1 NA CSARTDTTYEQYF TGCAGTGCTAGAACAGACACAACCTACGAGCAGTACTTC
NA TRBJ2-3 TRBV20-1 NA CSARDSGGVPPPPDTQYF TGCAGTGCTAGAGATTCGGGCGGCGTGCCTCCCCCCCCAGATACGCAGTATTTT
many TRBJ2-5 TRBV10-3 NA CAISEPAAEQETQYF TGTGCCATCAGTGAGCCCGCGGCGGAGCAAGAGACCCAGTACTTC
NA TRBJ2-2 TRBV2 NA CASKSQVLATGELFF TGTGCCAGCAAAAGTCAGGTGTTGGCCACCGGGGAGCTGTTTTTT
NA TRBJ2-1 TRBV7-6 NA CASGLVGGNEQFF TGTGCCAGCGGCTTAGTAGGGGGCAATGAGCAGTTCTTC
many TRBJ2-3 TRBV9 NA CASNPTRLATDTQYF TGTGCCAGCAACCCCACTAGGCTAGCCACAGATACGCAGTATTTT
few TRBJ1-4 TRBV2 NA CASSDETYLEKLFF TGTGCCAGCAGTGACGAAACATACCTTGAAAAACTGTTTTTT
few TRBJ2-5 TRBV5-4 TRBD2 CASGSGREGTQYF TGTGCCAGCGGTAGCGGGAGAGAGGGGACCCAGTACTTC
few TRBJ2-7 TRBV30 NA CAWSVSAYEQCF TGTGCCTGGAGTGTTAGCGCCTACGAGCAGTGCTTC
many TRBJ1-4 TRBV2 TRBD1 CASRMTGTVYEEKLFF TGTGCCAGCAGAATGACAGGGACAGTATACGAGGAAAAACTGTTTTTT
many TRBJ1-4 TRBV12-3/TRBV12-4 NA CASSLQGPVEKLFF TGTGCCAGCAGCCTACAGGGCCCAGTTGAAAAACTGTTTTTT
many TRBJ2-1 TRBV25-1 NA CACGGLYEQFF TGTGCTTGTGGCGGGTTGTACGAGCAGTTCTTC
NA TRBJ2-7 TRBV4-3 NA CASSQDRSGVSYGQYF TGCGCCAGCAGCCAAGATAGGTCGGGGGTATCCTACGGGCAGTACTTC
many TRBJ2-3 TRBV20-1 TRBD2 CSASGEGRLLDTQYF TGCAGTGCTAGTGGGGAGGGCCGCCTGTTAGATACGCAGTATTTT
few TRBJ2-7 TRBV27 NA CASSLSKGDVSYEQYF TGTGCCAGCAGTTTATCCAAAGGGGACGTCTCCTACGAGCAGTACTTC
many TRBJ1-1 TRBV4-1 NA CASSQGALSGTEAFF TGCGCCAGCAGCCAAGGAGCCCTATCGGGCACTGAAGCTTTCTTT
few TRBJ2-7 TRBV20-1 TRBD2 CSASGTSGWEQYF TGCAGTGCTAGCGGGACTAGCGGATGGGAGCAGTACTTC
many TRBJ1-5 TRBV6-2/TRBV6-3 TRBD1 CASSLDRVNQPQHF TGTGCCAGCAGTTTGGACAGGGTCAATCAGCCCCAGCATTTT
NA TRBJ2-7 TRBV12-3/TRBV12-4 NA CASSFIPGAAYEQYF TGTGCCAGCAGTTTTATCCCCGGGGCAGCCTACGAGCAGTACTTC
many TRBJ1-3 TRBV12-3/TRBV12-4 TRBD1 CASSEAGGALGNTIYF TGTGCCAGCAGTGAAGCAGGGGGCGCGTTGGGAAACACCATATATTTT
NA TRBJ1-5 TRBV19 NA CASSIFGDAGNQPQHF TGTGCCAGTAGTATTTTCGGGGATGCTGGCAATCAGCCCCAGCATTTT
many TRBJ2-3 TRBV20-1 TRBD2 CSASEGLAGGPDTQYF TGCAGTGCTTCCGAAGGGCTAGCGGGGGGCCCAGATACGCAGTATTTT